This T cell receptor beta chain stems from a study of T cell responses to AZD1222 COVID-19 vaccine. Study outcomes and limitations: The peak T cell response came first, and repertoires were sampled only after it. Most donors were white British and more were female, and clonal diversity was possibly underestimated. Only five or six AZD1222 recipients were seropositive at baseline.

V lost 5 bases, J lost 3 bases, and 11 bases lay in between. The CDR3 loop spans 13 amino acids. In germline, CDR1 is SEHNR, CDR2 FQNEAQ (reference sequence). As regards this clone: Its antigen is as yet unknown.

Assay: immunoSEQ multiplex PCR; the TCRdb copy retains only in-frame clones and omits some. The sample yields 95,000 to 110,000 clones, roughly 85% seen once. The chain employs TRBV7-9 and TRBJ2-7; D possibly corresponds to TRBD2 (5 bases). The sample was peripheral blood, taken 28 days after the second AZD1222 dose. The TCR was taken from an adult who received the AZD1222 COVID-19 vaccine. CDR3 amino acids: CASSPNRGYEQYF. CDR3 sequence (DNA): TGTGCCAGCAGCCCAAACCGGGGCTACGAGCAGTACTTC.